The rows below give T cell receptor beta chains drawn from one sample of a study of blood T cell repertoires in COVID-19. Clones were read by immunoSEQ multiplex PCR, and TCRdb kept only the in-frame ones, dropping some. The sample lists under 250,000 clones, approximately 82% occurring once. Sequencing was carried out using peripheral blood. Every receptor here comes from a woman in her forties with acute or convalescent COVID-19. Both conserved end residues are part of each CDR3. D genes are given only for firm matches. Some rows have no size entry. The others give once, few or many, or a class for an expanded clone.

J gene: TRBJ2-1
clone size: NA
V gene: TRBV10-2
D gene: NA
CDR3 DNA: TGCGCCAGCAGGGGAGACTTGGTCTTCGAGGAGCAGTTCTTC
CDR3 protein: CASRGDLVFEEQFF

J gene: TRBJ2-3
clone size: NA
V gene: TRBV7-3
D gene: TRBD2
CDR3 DNA: TGTGCCAGCAGCTTACTAGCGGGGGGTGCCACAGATACGCAGTATTTT
CDR3 protein: CASSLLAGGATDTQYF

J gene: TRBJ2-3
clone size: NA
V gene: TRBV6-5
D gene: TRBD1
CDR3 DNA: TGTGCCAGCAGTTCCAGACAGGGGGGGACAGATACGCAGTATTTT
CDR3 protein: CASSSRQGGTDTQYF

J gene: TRBJ2-1
clone size: once
V gene: TRBV27
D gene: TRBD1
CDR3 DNA: TGTGCCAGCAGTTTAAACAGGGGGCTCAATGAGCAGTTCTTC
CDR3 protein: CASSLNRGLNEQFF

J gene: TRBJ1-1
clone size: NA
V gene: TRBV28
D gene: NA
CDR3 DNA: TGTGCCAGCAGTCACCGGGACTACAACACTGAAGCTTTCTTT
CDR3 protein: CASSHRDYNTEAFF

J gene: TRBJ2-5
clone size: NA
V gene: TRBV15
D gene: TRBD1
CDR3 DNA: TGTGCCACCAGCCCAAACAGGGGTGGTCGGGAGACCCAGTACTTC
CDR3 protein: CATSPNRGGRETQYF

J gene: TRBJ2-1
clone size: NA
V gene: TRBV28
D gene: TRBD2
CDR3 DNA: TGTGCCAGCAGTCCGGGACTAGCGGGAGATTTATACAATGAGCAGTTCTTC
CDR3 protein: CASSPGLAGDLYNEQFF

J gene: TRBJ2-7
clone size: NA
V gene: TRBV11-2
D gene: NA
CDR3 DNA: TGTGCCAGCAGCTTCGGGGGTAACTACGAGCAGTACTTC
CDR3 protein: CASSFGGNYEQYF

J gene: TRBJ1-5
clone size: NA
V gene: TRBV7-2
D gene: NA
CDR3 DNA: TGTGCCAGCAGCCCCGCCAGGGGAGATCAGCCCCAGCATTTT
CDR3 protein: CASSPARGDQPQHF

J gene: TRBJ2-3
clone size: NA
V gene: TRBV21-1
D gene: NA
CDR3 DNA: TGTGCCAGCAGCCTCCCCACAAGACCTAGCGGGAGCGCAGATACGCAGTATTTT
CDR3 protein: CASSLPTRPSGSADTQYF

J gene: TRBJ2-1
clone size: few
V gene: TRBV9
D gene: TRBD2
CDR3 DNA: TGTGCCAGCAGCGTAGTGGGGGGGTTTGCGTATGAGCAGTTCTTC
CDR3 protein: CASSVVGGFAYEQFF

J gene: TRBJ2-7
clone size: NA
V gene: TRBV19
D gene: NA
CDR3 DNA: TGTGCCAGTAGTCGCAGGGGTACCCACGAGCAGTACTTC
CDR3 protein: CASSRRGTHEQYF

J gene: TRBJ1-3
clone size: NA
V gene: TRBV18
D gene: NA
CDR3 DNA: TGTGCCAGCTCCCCCGGGGGTGATCGAAACACCATATATTTT
CDR3 protein: CASSPGGDRNTIYF